This is a list of T cell receptor beta chains from one sample in a study of cytomegalovirus exposure and HLA in healthy donors. Profiling relied on immunoSEQ multiplex PCR, and the TCRdb table lists in-frame clones only, not all of them. This table has some 90,000 clones, about three quarters appearing once. The specimen was PBMCs. The receptors here all came from a boy aged 5 to 17 in good health and CMV-seronegative. Both conserved end residues are trimmed from each CDR3. Fields, in order: J gene, V gene, CDR3 protein.

J: TRBJ2-5; V: TRBV30; CDR3: AYAQGATGETQY
J: TRBJ2-1; V: TRBV28; CDR3: ASSLRTSGNDEQF
J: TRBJ2-1; V: TRBV6-4; CDR3: ASGGEGDFNEQF
J: TRBJ2-3; V: TRBV5-4; CDR3: ASSLSLAGGTDTQY
J: TRBJ2-2; V: TRBV6-6; CDR3: ASSLIRNTGELF
J: TRBJ2-1; V: TRBV7-2; CDR3: ASRARAGREQF
J: TRBJ1-2; V: TRBV2; CDR3: ASSVSGQLLYGYT
J: TRBJ2-7; V: TRBV4-2; CDR3: ASSQERSGGVDEQY
J: TRBJ1-1; V: TRBV4-1; CDR3: ASSQVPKRNEAF
J: TRBJ2-3; V: TRBV14; CDR3: ASSQDHLAGSTDTQY
J: TRBJ1-2; V: TRBV29-1; CDR3: SVATGQLYGYT
J: TRBJ2-1; V: TRBV2; CDR3: ASSDLAVSSYNEQF
J: TRBJ2-7; V: TRBV20-1; CDR3: SARWREQY
J: TRBJ1-5; V: TRBV7-9; CDR3: ASSSGTEINNGAQH
J: TRBJ2-7; V: TRBV29-1; CDR3: SVEEASGSEQY
J: TRBJ1-2; V: TRBV30; CDR3: AWRVGAGYGYT
J: TRBJ2-7; V: TRBV27; CDR3: ASSLSGLYEQY
J: TRBJ1-1; V: TRBV29-1; CDR3: SVEGQGEAF
J: TRBJ1-4; V: TRBV7-5; CDR3: ARSLLEGGFGEKLF
J: TRBJ2-7; V: TRBV6-1; CDR3: ASSENGSHEQY
J: TRBJ1-2; V: TRBV6-5; CDR3: ASTLGAGGYYGYT
J: TRBJ2-3; V: TRBV2; CDR3: ASSESGTGSADTQY